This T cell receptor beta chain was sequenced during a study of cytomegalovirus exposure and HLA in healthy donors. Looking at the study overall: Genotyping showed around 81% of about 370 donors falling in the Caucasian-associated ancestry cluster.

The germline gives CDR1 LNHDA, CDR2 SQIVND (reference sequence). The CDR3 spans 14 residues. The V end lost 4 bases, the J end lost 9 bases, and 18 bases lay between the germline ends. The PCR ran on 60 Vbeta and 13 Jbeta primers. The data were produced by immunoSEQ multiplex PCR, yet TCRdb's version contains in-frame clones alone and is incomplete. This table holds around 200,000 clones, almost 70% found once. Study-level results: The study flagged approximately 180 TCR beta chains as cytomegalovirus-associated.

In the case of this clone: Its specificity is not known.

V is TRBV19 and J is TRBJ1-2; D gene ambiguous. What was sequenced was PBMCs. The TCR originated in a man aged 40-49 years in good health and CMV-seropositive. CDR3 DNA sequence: TGTGCCAGTAGTACGAAAGGTGGAGGGTCTAGCTACACCTTC. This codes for CASSTKGGGSSYTF.